This section outlines one TCR beta chain sequence together with its context. The sample originates from a study of blood T cell repertoires in COVID-19. Study-level background: Samples came from the United States, Italy and Spain, spanning acute and convalescent COVID-19. Sources were T cells, B-cell-depleted T cells, or PBMCs; the material itself was cDNA or gDNA.

The table came from immunoSEQ multiplex PCR; TCRdb's copy has only in-frame clones and leaves some out. The data show around 130,000 clones, 60% to 85% seen once. Sequencing was performed on peripheral blood. This clonotype was obtained from a man between 50 and 59 years old with acute or convalescent COVID-19.

The CDR3 DNA reads as TGTGCCAGCTCACCTCTAGCCAAAAACATTCAGTACTTC. This translates into CASSPLAKNIQYF. J is TRBJ2-4 and V is TRBV18; D call uncertain. Germline V gives CDR1 KGHSH, CDR2 LQKENI. V was pared by 3 bases and J by 0 bases, with 3 bases between. The CDR3 consists of 13 residues.